This T cell receptor beta chain was recorded in a study of T cell responses to AZD1222 COVID-19 vaccine. The length of the CDR3 is 15 residues. The V and J ends lost 3 bases and 4 bases respectively, with 13 bases between them. Germline CDR1 SNHLY, CDR2 FYNNEI. Profiling relied on immunoSEQ multiplex PCR, and the TCRdb table lists in-frame clones only, not all of them. This repertoire shows roughly 150,000 clones, about 90% found once; its top ten account for roughly 6%. On this clone: As yet, its antigen is unknown.

General study points: Females made up more of the donors, who were largely white British, and clonal diversity may have come out too low. Baseline seropositives among AZD1222 recipients totaled only 5 to 7.

The sequencing here drew on peripheral blood, taken 28 days after the second AZD1222 dose. This TCR derives from an adult who received the AZD1222 COVID-19 vaccine. V usage is TRBV2 and J usage is TRBJ1-3; the D gene is possibly TRBD1 (6 bases). CDR3 in amino acids: CASSDQGTGGNTIYF. In DNA, the CDR3 is TGTGCCAGCAGTGATCAGGGGACGGGCGGAAACACCATATATTTT.